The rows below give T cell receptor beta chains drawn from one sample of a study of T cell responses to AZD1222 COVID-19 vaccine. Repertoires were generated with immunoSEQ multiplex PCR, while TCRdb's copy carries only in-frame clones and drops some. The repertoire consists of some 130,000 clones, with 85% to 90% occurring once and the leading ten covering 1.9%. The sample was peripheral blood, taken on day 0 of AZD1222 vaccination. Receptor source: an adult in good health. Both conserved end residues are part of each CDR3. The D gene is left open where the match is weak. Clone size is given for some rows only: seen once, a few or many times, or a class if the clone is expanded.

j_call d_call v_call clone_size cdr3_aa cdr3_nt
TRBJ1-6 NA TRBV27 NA CASSPYRRGSYNSPLHF TGTGCCAGCAGCCCATATAGGAGGGGGTCCTATAATTCACCCCTCCACTTT
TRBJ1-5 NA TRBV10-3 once CAISESTRQNNQPQHF TGTGCCATCAGTGAGTCGACTAGGCAGAATAATCAGCCCCAGCATTTT
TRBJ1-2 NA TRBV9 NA CASSVATASNYGYTF TGTGCCAGCAGCGTAGCCACTGCCTCTAACTATGGCTACACCTTC
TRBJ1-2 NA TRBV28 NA CASSFQHRDTLRGYTF TGTGCCAGCAGTTTCCAGCACAGGGATACTTTACGTGGCTACACCTTC
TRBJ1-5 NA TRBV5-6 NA CASSSNQGSQPQHF TGTGCCAGCAGCTCCAACCAGGGGTCTCAGCCCCAGCATTTT
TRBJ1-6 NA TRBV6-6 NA CASSYSRRGGDSPLHF TGTGCCAGCAGTTACTCGAGGCGTGGAGGGGATTCACCCCTCCACTTT
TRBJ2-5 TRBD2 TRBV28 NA CASIPHRQRGGLTLETQYF TGTGCCAGCATTCCCCATCGTCAGCGGGGGGGCCTTACGCTCGAGACCCAGTACTTC
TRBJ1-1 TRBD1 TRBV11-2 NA CASSLTLGQVNTEAFF TGTGCCAGCAGCCTAACCCTAGGACAGGTGAACACTGAAGCTTTCTTT
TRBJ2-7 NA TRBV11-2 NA CASSSAGLSSYEQYF TGTGCCAGCAGCTCCGCGGGGTTAAGCTCCTACGAGCAGTACTTC
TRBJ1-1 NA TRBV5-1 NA CASSVQKNTEAFF TGCGCCAGCAGTGTACAGAAGAACACTGAAGCTTTCTTT
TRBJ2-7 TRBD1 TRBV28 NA CASSLQGYEQYF TGTGCCAGCAGCCTACAGGGGTACGAGCAGTACTTC
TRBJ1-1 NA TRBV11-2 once CASSPPRAGTGNTEAFF TGTGCCAGCAGCCCACCCCGAGCAGGCACAGGGAACACTGAAGCTTTCTTT
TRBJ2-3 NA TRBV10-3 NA CAIRAGSKGVTDTQYF TGTGCCATCAGAGCCGGGTCCAAGGGGGTCACAGATACGCAGTATTTT
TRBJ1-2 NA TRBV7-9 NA CASSFSGNYGYTF TGTGCCAGCAGCTTTTCAGGAAACTATGGCTACACCTTC
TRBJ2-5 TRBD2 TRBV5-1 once CASSYGLAGNQETQYF TGCGCCAGCAGCTACGGACTAGCGGGTAACCAAGAGACCCAGTACTTC
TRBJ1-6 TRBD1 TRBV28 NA CASSSDRDRANSPLHF TGTGCCAGCAGTTCGGACCGGGACAGGGCTAATTCACCCCTCCACTTT
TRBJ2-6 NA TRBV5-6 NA CASSPVLSGANVLTF TGTGCCAGCAGCCCGGTACTTTCTGGGGCCAACGTCCTGACTTTC
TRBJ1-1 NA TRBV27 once CASSLYGGAEAFF TGTGCCAGCAGTTTATATGGGGGTGCTGAAGCTTTCTTT
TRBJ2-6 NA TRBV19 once CASGPQGPGANVLTF TGTGCCAGTGGCCCTCAGGGACCCGGGGCCAACGTCCTGACTTTC
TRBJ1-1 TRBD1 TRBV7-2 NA CASSKDRTGWNTEAFF TGTGCCAGCAGTAAGGACAGGACCGGTTGGAATACTGAAGCTTTCTTT
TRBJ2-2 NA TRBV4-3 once CASSQEGSMGVTGELFF TGCGCCAGCAGCCAAGAAGGGTCGATGGGGGTCACCGGGGAGCTGTTTTTT
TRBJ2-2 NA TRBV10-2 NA CASTDSLGELFF TGCGCCAGCACAGACTCCCTCGGGGAGCTGTTTTTT
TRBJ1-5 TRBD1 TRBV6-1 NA CASSEWRWDRGGNQPQHF TGTGCCAGCAGTGAATGGAGGTGGGACAGGGGAGGCAATCAGCCCCAGCATTTT
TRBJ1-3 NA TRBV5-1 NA CASSLDPAGNTIYF TGCGCCAGCAGCTTGGATCCTGCCGGAAACACCATATATTTT
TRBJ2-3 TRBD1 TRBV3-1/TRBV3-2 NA CASTQQGAHTDTQYF TGTGCCAGCACCCAACAGGGGGCCCACACAGATACGCAGTATTTT
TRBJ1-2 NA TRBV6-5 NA CASTLRTADYGYTF TGTGCCAGCACTTTACGGACAGCCGACTATGGCTACACCTTC
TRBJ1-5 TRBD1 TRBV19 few CASRTIQGDTQPQHF TGTGCCAGTCGTACAATACAGGGGGACACTCAGCCCCAGCATTTT
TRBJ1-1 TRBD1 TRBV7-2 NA CASSPRQGASTEAFF TGTGCCAGCAGCCCGAGACAGGGGGCGAGCACTGAAGCTTTCTTT
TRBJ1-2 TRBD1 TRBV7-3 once CASSSTGHYGYTF TGTGCCAGCAGTTCGACAGGGCACTATGGCTACACCTTC
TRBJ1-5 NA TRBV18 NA CASSPLGGDDQPQHF TGTGCCAGCTCACCATTGGGGGGGGACGATCAGCCCCAGCATTTT
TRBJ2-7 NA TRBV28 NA CASSLYRGRSSYEQYF TGTGCCAGCAGTTTATATCGAGGCAGGAGCTCCTACGAGCAGTACTTC
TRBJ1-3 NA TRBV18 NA CASSPKGTTGSSGNTIYF TGTGCCAGCTCACCAAAGGGAACGACGGGGAGCTCTGGAAACACCATATATTTT
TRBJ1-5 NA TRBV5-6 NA CASSSGGNRQPQHF TGTGCCAGCAGCTCGGGAGGTAATAGACAGCCCCAGCATTTT
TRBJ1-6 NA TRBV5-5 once CASSLDGVSYNSPLHF TGTGCCAGCAGCCTTGACGGTGTCTCCTATAATTCACCCCTCCACTTT
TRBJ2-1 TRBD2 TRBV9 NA CASSVSGGGDNEQFF TGTGCCAGCAGCGTTAGCGGGGGCGGGGACAATGAGCAGTTCTTC
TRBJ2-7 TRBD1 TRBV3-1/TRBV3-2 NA CASSQLTGDEQYF TGTGCCAGCAGCCAATTAACAGGGGACGAGCAGTACTTC
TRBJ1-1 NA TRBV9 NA CASSVGLYTEAFF TGTGCCAGCAGCGTAGGGCTGTACACTGAAGCTTTCTTT
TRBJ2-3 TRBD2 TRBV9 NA CASSVVSGGRTDTQYF TGTGCCAGCAGCGTAGTAAGCGGGGGGCGCACAGATACGCAGTATTTT
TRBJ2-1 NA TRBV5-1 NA CASGPGLSSYNEQFF TGCGCCAGCGGACCCGGGCTAAGCTCCTACAATGAGCAGTTCTTC
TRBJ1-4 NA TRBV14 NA CASSQDWTANSEKLFF TGTGCCAGCAGCCAGGATTGGACAGCAAACTCTGAAAAACTGTTTTTT
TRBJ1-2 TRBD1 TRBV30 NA CAWSEHRGRLLYGYTF TGTGCCTGGAGTGAGCACAGGGGGCGATTGTTGTATGGCTACACCTTC
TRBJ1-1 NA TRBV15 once CATSRDSGTLFEAFF TGTGCCACCAGCAGAGATTCCGGGACATTATTTGAAGCTTTCTTT
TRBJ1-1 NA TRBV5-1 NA CASTRFPGTNTEAFF TGCGCCAGCACGAGGTTTCCCGGGACTAACACTGAAGCTTTCTTT
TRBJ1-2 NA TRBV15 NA CATSRGGGSSYGYTF TGTGCCACCAGCAGAGGGGGGGGCAGTTCATATGGCTACACCTTC
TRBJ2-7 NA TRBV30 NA CACDSSYEQYF TGTGCCTGTGATTCCTCCTACGAGCAGTACTTC
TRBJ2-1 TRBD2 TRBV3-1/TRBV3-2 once CASSQLEAGVYNEQFF TGTGCCAGCAGCCAGTTAGAAGCGGGGGTTTACAATGAGCAGTTCTTC
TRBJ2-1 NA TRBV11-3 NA CASSVGLALVNEQFF TGTGCCAGCAGCGTCGGATTGGCACTAGTCAATGAGCAGTTCTTC
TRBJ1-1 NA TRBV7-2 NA CASSPLKGNTEAFF TGTGCCAGCAGCCCCCTGAAGGGGAACACTGAAGCTTTCTTT
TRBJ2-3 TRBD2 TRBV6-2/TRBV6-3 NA CASSYGRELADTQYF TGTGCCAGCAGTTACGGGCGGGAGCTTGCAGATACGCAGTATTTT
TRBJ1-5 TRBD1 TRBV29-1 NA CSALIQTGIGQPQHF TGCAGCGCTCTCATACAGACAGGGATAGGACAGCCCCAGCATTTT
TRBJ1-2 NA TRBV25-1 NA CASSEYKSGYTF TGTGCCAGCAGTGAATATAAGAGCGGCTACACCTTC